Listed below are T cell receptor beta chains from one sample, sequenced in a study of CD8+CD57+ T cells in acquired aplastic anemia. TCRdb ran MiXCR on the reads and lists one entry per CDR3 protein. The sample shows about 420,000 distinct CDR3 sequences, just under 70% of them seen only once. The specimen was sorted CD4+, CD8+, or CD8+CD57+ T cells (not recorded which) from PBMCs. Source of these receptors: a human donor in good health, serving as a control. Both conserved end residues are part of each CDR3. D genes are given only for firm matches. Size values are once, few and many counts, or a class for expanded clones, and some rows have none.

j_call d_call clone_size v_call cdr3_nt cdr3_aa
TRBJ2-3 TRBD1 NA TRBV7-9 TGTGCCAGCAGCTTGATAGGTACAGGGGTCTCTGGAAACTTT CASSLIGTGVSGNF
TRBJ2-6 NA NA TRBV5-4 TGTGCCAGCAGCACTGTCCGGGACGGCGCCAGCTCTGGGGCCAACGTCCTGACTTTC CASSTVRDGASSGANVLTF
TRBJ1-5 NA NA TRBV29-1 TGCAGCGCCGGGGGGGTGAATCAGCCCCAGCATTTT CSAGGVNQPQHF
TRBJ1-6 TRBD1 many TRBV20-1 TGCAGTGCTAGAGATCCGACAGGGAGCTCCTATAATTCACCCCTCCACTTT CSARDPTGSSYNSPLHF
TRBJ2-3 TRBD2 NA TRBV6-4 TGTGCCAGCAGTGACAGCGGGGGGGCCACAGATACGCAGTATTTT CASSDSGGATDTQYF
TRBJ2-1 TRBD1 NA TRBV7-9 TGTGCCAGCAGCTTAGAGGAGACAGGGTGGAGTTGTCAGTTCTTC CASSLEETGWSCQFF
TRBJ1-5 TRBD1 NA TRBV7-9 TGTGCCAGCAGCTCAACAGGGGTTGGGAATCAGCCCCAGCATTTT CASSSTGVGNQPQHF
TRBJ1-1 TRBD1 few TRBV20-1 TGCAGCGTTGGCAGGACAGGGGCTACTGAAGCTTTCTTT CSVGRTGATEAFF
TRBJ1-5 NA many TRBV6-1 TGTGCCAGCAGTGCGGGGATTCTCAATCAGCCCCAGCATTTT CASSAGILNQPQHF
TRBJ2-1 TRBD2 NA TRBV10-3 TGTGCCATCAGTGCCAGGACCAGCGGGAGCTCCTACAATGAGCAGTTCTTC CAISARTSGSSYNEQFF
TRBJ1-2 NA NA TRBV2 TGTGCCAGCAGACTTTCCCAAAACTATCGCTACACCTTC CASRLSQNYRYTF
TRBJ2-7 TRBD1 NA TRBV11-2 TGTGCCAGCAGATGGGACAGGAATACCTACGAGCAGTACTTC CASRWDRNTYEQYF
TRBJ1-1 NA NA TRBV6-5 TGTGCCAGCAGTTACCACAATCCGGGACAAGGTAAAGCTGAAGCTTTCTTT CASSYHNPGQGKAEAFF
TRBJ2-3 NA NA TRBV7-2 TGTGCCAGCAGCTTAGACGTAGGGCAGGGTAGGGAAAAATTT CASSLDVGQGREKF
TRBJ1-1 NA NA TRBV15 TGTGCCACCAGCTCAGGGGTCACTGAAGCTTTCTTT CATSSGVTEAFF
TRBJ2-7 NA many TRBV20-1 TGCAGTGCTAGAGGGGCAGGCAACGACTACGAGCAGTACTTC CSARGAGNDYEQYF
TRBJ1-1 NA NA TRBV9 TGTGCCAGCAGCTTAACGGGTGTCCTGAACATTGAAGCTTTCTTT CASSLTGVLNIEAFF
TRBJ1-2 NA NA TRBV20-1 TGCAGTGCACCGTGGATAGGGGGAAATGGCTACACCTTC CSAPWIGGNGYTF
TRBJ2-7 NA once TRBV20-1 TGCAGTGCAACTTTATCCGGGCCCCCCTACGAGCAGTACTTC CSATLSGPPYEQYF
TRBJ2-7 NA NA TRBV10-3 TGTGCCATCAGTGAGGCACAGTTGTTTTATGGCTACTACTTC CAISEAQLFYGYYF
TRBJ2-7 TRBD1 NA TRBV25-1 TGTGCCAGCATGGGACAGGGGGCGGACGAGCAGTACTTC CASMGQGADEQYF
TRBJ1-2 NA NA TRBV5-1 TGTGCCAGCAGTTTACTCCGGCGTAACTATGGCTACACCTTC CASSLLRRNYGYTF
TRBJ2-3 NA NA TRBV5-6 TGTGCCAGCAGCTGGGATGCAAAGGCCACGCAGTATTTT CASSWDAKATQYF
TRBJ1-6 NA NA TRBV5-5 TGTGCCAGCAGCCTAGCAGGCGGGGGTTCACCCCTCCACTTT CASSLAGGGSPLHF
TRBJ2-7 NA many TRBV20-1 TGCAGTGCTATCAGGAGTAGCTCCTACGAGCAGTACTTC CSAIRSSSYEQYF
TRBJ1-1 NA NA TRBV2 TGTGCCAGCAACAAGGAGAGACAGAAGACCACTGAAGCTTTCTTT CASNKERQKTTEAFF